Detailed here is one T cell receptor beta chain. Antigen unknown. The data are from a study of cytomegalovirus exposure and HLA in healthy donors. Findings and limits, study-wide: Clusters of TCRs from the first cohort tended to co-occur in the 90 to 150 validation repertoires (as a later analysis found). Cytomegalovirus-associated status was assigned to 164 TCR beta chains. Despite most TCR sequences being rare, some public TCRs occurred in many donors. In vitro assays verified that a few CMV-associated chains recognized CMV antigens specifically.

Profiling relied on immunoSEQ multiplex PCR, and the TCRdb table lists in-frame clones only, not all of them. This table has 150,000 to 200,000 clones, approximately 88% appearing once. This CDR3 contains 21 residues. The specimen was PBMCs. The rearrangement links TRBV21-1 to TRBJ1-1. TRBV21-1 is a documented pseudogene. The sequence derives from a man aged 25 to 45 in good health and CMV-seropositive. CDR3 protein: CASSKEIMTRIRRRENTEAFF. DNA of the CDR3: TGTGCCAGCAGCAAAGAGATTATGACGAGGATCAGGAGACGGGAGAACACTGAAGCTTTCTTT.